Following are 10 T cell receptor beta chains from one sample sequenced in a study of graft-versus-host responses after intestinal transplantation. Their antigens are not known. Libraries were prepared by immunoSEQ multiplex PCR; TCRdb keeps only in-frame clonotypes and omits some of them. This sample has 120,000 or so clones, with over 85% found just once. The material sequenced was unstimulated CD8+ T cells sorted from spleen or lymph node cells, taken before intestinal transplant. Receptors were obtained from a human donor who received an intestinal transplant.

The rearrangement joins TRBV29-1 to TRBJ2-7; 11 nucleotides agree with TRBD2. The CDR3 is 14 residues long. Trimming at V came to 6 bases and at J to 4 bases, leaving 8 bases not matched to a gene. CDR1 is SQVTM and CDR2 is ANQGSEA in the germline V gene. This CDR3 is CSVTLAGVYYEQYF. The CDR3 DNA follows: TGCAGCGTCACACTAGCGGGAGTCTATTACGAGCAGTACTTC.

As to this clone: The junction departs from the called germline gene at one end, perhaps through a read error. The J gene is TRBJ1-1, the V gene TRBV28; 10 bases align to TRBD1. Germline lookup yields CDR1 MDHEN and CDR2 SYDVKM. The CDR3 has 13 amino acids. Written as DNA, the CDR3 is TGTGCCAGCAGTCCCTTTGGGGGACAGGGGACAAGGTTT. Protein product: CASSPFGGQGTRF.

The chain combines TRBV20-1 with TRBJ2-5; D is undetermined. The CDR3 has 9 amino acids. V was cut by 6 bases and J by 8 bases, with 7 bases left in between. Looked up from germline, CDR1 is DFQATT and CDR2 is SNEGSKA (reference sequence). DNA of the CDR3: TGCAGTGCAGGCACTACCCAGTACTTC. This codes for CSAGTTQYF.

The chain combines TRBV6-4 with TRBJ2-1, with TRBD2 identical over 10 bases. With V trimmed by 5 bases and J by 8 bases, 12 bases remained unmatched. Germline V gene lookup returns CDR1 MRHNA and CDR2 SNTAGT. This CDR3 spans 16 amino acids. This CDR3 is CASSPLGGLALHEQFF. CDR3 DNA sequence: TGTGCCAGCAGTCCCCTAGGGGGACTAGCGCTTCATGAGCAGTTCTTC.

This clone has a handful of counts. This chain joins TRBV28 and TRBJ2-7, with D unclear. Trimming shortened V by 6 bases and J by 5 bases, and 5 bases separated the two germline ends. Germline-derived CDR1 and CDR2 are MDHEN and SYDVKM. This CDR3 has 10 amino acids. CDR3 protein: CASSDNEQYF. CDR3 coding DNA: TGTGCCAGCAGCGACAACGAGCAGTACTTC.

The rearrangement uses TRBV7-9 and TRBJ2-7, with D perhaps TRBD1 or TRBD2 (5 bases each). The CDR3 contains 15 residues. Germline assignment: CDR1 SEHNR and CDR2 FQNEAQ (reference sequence). Deletions cut 1 base from V and 5 bases from J, with 15 bases between. This CDR3 reads CASSLEGPPRNEQYF. In DNA form, the CDR3 reads TGTGCCAGCAGCTTAGAGGGACCCCCGAGGAACGAGCAGTACTTC. The entire variable domain, with the rest obtained from reference TRBV7-9 and TRBJ2-7, is as follows: DTGVSQNPRHKITKRGQNVTFRCDPISEHNRLYWYRQTLGQGPEFLTYFQNEAQLEKSRLLSDRFSAERPKGSFSTLEIQRTEQGDSAMYLCASSLEGPPRNEQYFGPGTRLTVT.

The chain couples TRBV27 to TRBJ1-5, with D uncertain. This CDR3 spans 13 amino acids. With 0 bases removed from V and 5 bases from J, the gap between germline ends came to 5 bases. CDR1 and CDR2 (germline): MNHEY, SMNVEV (reference sequence). The CDR3 protein is CASSLSEDQPQHF. CDR3 DNA: TGTGCCAGCAGTTTATCCGAGGATCAGCCCCAGCATTTT.

The chain recombines TRBV7-2 with TRBJ1-1, with D unresolved. The length of the CDR3 is 14 residues. V lost 2 bases, J lost 1 base, and 8 bases lay in between. The germline V gene encodes CDR1 SGHTA and CDR2 FQGNSA. The CDR3 coding sequence is TGTGCCAGCAGCTTACCCATAGGGAACACTGAAGCTTTCTTT. Encoded protein: CASSLPIGNTEAFF.

The CDR3 protein is CASFDRLRETQYF. For the CDR3, the DNA is TGTGCCAGCTTTGACCGCCTTAGGGAGACCCAGTACTTC. V usage is TRBV7-9 and J usage is TRBJ2-5; D gene uncertain. With 8 bases removed from V and 5 bases from J, the gap between germline ends came to 15 bases. Germline V gene data show CDR1 as SEHNR and CDR2 as FQNEAQ (reference sequence). The CDR3 is 13 residues long.

The chain has TRBV11-3 and TRBJ2-5; D gene unclear. The CDR3 covers 15 residues. V was pared by 1 base and J by 5 bases, with 14 bases between. From germline, CDR1 is SGHNT and CDR2 YENEEA. The CDR3 sequence: CASSLGVGSLETQYF. The CDR3 DNA is TGTGCCAGCAGCTTAGGGGTCGGGTCATTGGAGACCCAGTACTTC.